The rows below give T cell receptor beta chains drawn from one sample of a study of stem cell transplantation in POMP-related autoinflammatory disease. Measured with immunoSEQ multiplex PCR; TCRdb has only the in-frame clones, and not every one. This table has some 68,000 clones, approximately 91% appearing once. Sequenced here: CD4+ T cells from PBMCs, sampled after stem cell transplantation. The source is a human patient with POMP-related autoinflammation and immune dysregulation (PRAID). Some T cells may have originated in the graft donor. Both conserved end residues are part of each CDR3. A D gene is named only where the DNA matches it firmly. The size of a clone is reported for some rows only, either as once, few or many, or as a class for expanded clones.

size: -; J: TRBJ2-3; D: -; V: TRBV7-9; DNA: TGTGCCAGCAGCTTAGTACCCGTCGATACGCAGTATTTT; CDR3: CASSLVPVDTQYF
size: -; J: TRBJ2-2; D: -; V: TRBV6-4; DNA: TGTGCCAGCAGTGACTCGGGGGCCGGGGAGCTGTTTTTT; CDR3: CASSDSGAGELFF
size: -; J: TRBJ2-5; D: TRBD1; V: TRBV28; DNA: TGTGCCAGCAGTTTATGGGCAGGGGGAAACAAAGAGACCCAGTACTTC; CDR3: CASSLWAGGNKETQYF
size: -; J: TRBJ2-5; D: -; V: TRBV5-1; DNA: TGCGCCAGCAGCTTGGGACAAGAGACCCAGTACTTC; CDR3: CASSLGQETQYF
size: -; J: TRBJ2-3; D: -; V: TRBV5-1; DNA: TGCGCCAGCAGCTGGGGTGGAGTCACAGATACGCAGTATTTT; CDR3: CASSWGGVTDTQYF
size: -; J: TRBJ2-2; D: TRBD2; V: TRBV28; DNA: TGTGCCAGCGGGGGGCTAGCGGGGCACACCGGGGAGCTGTTTTTT; CDR3: CASGGLAGHTGELFF
size: -; J: TRBJ2-1; D: TRBD2; V: TRBV7-9; DNA: TGTGCCAGCAGCCCAAGCCGGGAGGCTGAGCAGTTCTTC; CDR3: CASSPSREAEQFF
size: -; J: TRBJ1-5; D: -; V: TRBV6-5; DNA: TGTGCCAGCAGTTACGAGGGAGGGGGTTGGCAGCCCCAGCATTTT; CDR3: CASSYEGGGWQPQHF
size: -; J: TRBJ2-1; D: TRBD2; V: TRBV7-9; DNA: TGTGCCAGCAGCTTTACTAGCGGGGGGGCCTGGGAGCAGTTCTTC; CDR3: CASSFTSGGAWEQFF
size: -; J: TRBJ1-1; D: -; V: TRBV18; DNA: TGTGCCAGCAGATCCACCGGGACGCCTTCCTGGGGCACTGAAGCTTTCTTT; CDR3: CASRSTGTPSWGTEAFF
size: once; J: TRBJ2-1; D: TRBD2; V: TRBV6-2/TRBV6-3; DNA: TGTGCCAGCAGTTACAGCTGGACTAGCTACAATGAGCAGTTCTTC; CDR3: CASSYSWTSYNEQFF
size: -; J: TRBJ1-4; D: -; V: TRBV7-9; DNA: TGTGCCAGCAGCGAACAGGGAGAAAATGAAAAACTGTTTTTT; CDR3: CASSEQGENEKLFF
size: once; J: TRBJ1-2; D: -; V: TRBV19; DNA: TGTGCCAGTACCCTGGGGGTGGCTGGCTACACCTTC; CDR3: CASTLGVAGYTF
size: -; J: TRBJ2-1; D: TRBD2; V: TRBV6-1; DNA: TGTGCCAGCAGTGAAGCGCTTTCTAGCGGGGCCAATGAGCAGTTCTTC; CDR3: CASSEALSSGANEQFF
size: -; J: TRBJ1-4; D: TRBD1; V: TRBV6-1; DNA: TGTGCCAGCAGTGCATACCGGGACAGGGGAGGAGAAAAACTGTTTTTT; CDR3: CASSAYRDRGGEKLFF
size: once; J: TRBJ1-3; D: -; V: TRBV19; DNA: TGTGCCACCAACGACGGGCCCTCTGGAAACACCATATATTTT; CDR3: CATNDGPSGNTIYF
size: -; J: TRBJ1-6; D: TRBD1; V: TRBV18; DNA: TGTGCCAGCTCACCAGGACAGGAGCCCCTCCACTTT; CDR3: CASSPGQEPLHF
size: -; J: TRBJ2-7; D: -; V: TRBV11-2; DNA: TGTGCCAGCAGCTTAGCTGCCGGGACACCGGCCCTATACGAGCAGTACTTC; CDR3: CASSLAAGTPALYEQYF